This record covers a single T cell receptor (beta chain). Its antigen remains unidentified. These data belong to a study of cytomegalovirus exposure and HLA in healthy donors. The study's findings and limits: Previously analyzed data showed that most TCR beta V segments were productive at a frequency of about 87% or about 30%. Researchers left out some V segments, among them TRBV6-2 and TRBV6-3, as indistinguishable.

The PCR employed 60 Vbeta primers together with 13 Jbeta primers. Clones were read by immunoSEQ multiplex PCR, and TCRdb kept only the in-frame ones, dropping some. There are 100,000 to 150,000 clones in the sample; around 78% occur only once, and approximately 2% lies in the top ten. This CDR3 is built from 16 residues. Germline values: CDR1 SNHLY, CDR2 FYNNEI. The junction had 7 bases not matched to a gene; V was cut back by 5 bases and J by 0 bases. Material for sequencing was PBMCs. This receptor was obtained from a man aged 45-60 years in good health and CMV-seronegative. J is TRBJ1-3 and V is TRBV2; 7 positions match TRBD1. In DNA, the CDR3 is TGTGCCAGCAGTCCCGGGACAGCGACCTCTGGAAACACCATATATTTT. It codes for CASSPGTATSGNTIYF.